The subject of this entry is one TCR beta chain. No antigen is known for it. Base-call qualities are not available, and no considerably larger clone is one nucleotide away. The immunoSEQ Assay was used to sequence TCRbeta CDR3 regions. After extraction, genomic DNA underwent amplification by bias-controlled multiplex PCR, followed by high-throughput sequencing. In the paper's pipeline: To quantify the absolute abundance of every unique TCRbeta CDR3 region, sequences were collapsed and filtered. Usable DNA was measured by amplifying reference genes present in all nucleated cells, and TCRbeta template counts were normalized to that usable DNA to estimate T cell fraction. Repertoire TCRs were annotated as SARS-CoV-2-specific by exact matching of V gene, CDR3 amino acid sequence and J gene to a known reactive TCR set. The reference SARS-CoV-2 TCR set was derived from MIRA and filtered for enrichment in COVID-19-positive ImmuneCODE repertoires, a step that removed public or cross-reactive TCRs. Using the MIRA antigens, annotated TCRs were further analysed by specific ORF or by position within an ORF. Breadth was defined as the number of annotated unique rearrangements divided by the total number of unique productive rearrangements, and depth was defined as the summed frequency of the annotated unique rearrangements. Two-sided Wilcoxon rank-sum tests were used to compare TCR breadth between groups. TCRdb obtained this table from immuneACCESS and retained in-frame rearrangements with V and J assigned. These tables miss some clones; where compared with another copy, unresolved V genes account for less than half of the shortfall, and the remainder is unexplained. The V and J calls and clone size come from that table; D and trimming were worked out from the DNA. The sample table shows about 470,000 clones, and less than 95% are seen once. Clones ranked in the top ten supply approximately 4.3% of the sample.

The CDR3 runs 13 residues from the cysteine to the phenylalanine. Solely the CDR3 DNA is kept, with 39 bases framed from the first base. V is cut by 6 bases and J by 4 bases, and the space between the germline ends is 10 bases. From a lookup of the germline V gene, CDR1 and CDR2 are SNHLY and FYNNEI. These data originate in a study of Ad26.COV2.S vaccination and SARS-CoV-2 variants (dated by TCRdb to about 2021). For the study in its entirety: Vaccine-arm donors came from COV1001, a multicentre, randomized, double-blind, placebo-controlled phase I-IIa trial of Ad26.COV2.S in healthy adults. Dosing of Ad26.COV2.S was intramuscular, at either 5x10^10 or 1x10^11 viral particles, delivered as one shot or as two shots spaced 56 days apart. The specificity and breadth of SARS-CoV-2-reactive T cell receptors after Ad26.COV2.S vaccination were assessed by TCRbeta repertoire sequencing. The TCR-sequenced set comprised around 30 samples: about 19 Ad26.COV2.S vaccine recipients, 5 placebo recipients and 8 SARS-CoV-2 convalescent individuals. Trial participants were randomized into five groups of five, in which low-dose or high-dose Ad26.COV2.S was given once or twice, or placebo was given on both occasions. Throughout the experiments and outcome assessment, investigators stayed blinded to trial group allocation.

What the authors observed across the whole study: Vaccine and placebo recipients had similar non-spike TCR breadth, a finding consistent with the vaccine containing only spike. The study was not powered to compare responses between vaccine doses or regimens. The authors noted that total T cell responses may have been underestimated by the TCR breadth and depth analyses. After vaccination, substantial breadth of spike-specific CD8+ and CD4+ T cell responses was reported. Higher spike-specific TCR breadth was observed in Ad26.COV2.S recipients than in placebo recipients (P = 0.0014).

Sample treatment or condition, as interpreted from the label and publication: over 15 received Ad26.COV2.S at low or high dose, single or two shots; several received placebo; per-sample allocation not given. For vaccine and placebo recipients, repertoires were sequenced using samples collected on day 63 after the first injection. In Cohort 1b, 25 to 30 adults aged 18-55 years were enrolled at a single site in Boston, USA, between 29 July and 7 August 2020. Ad26.COV2.S was a replication-incompetent adenovirus type 26 vector that expressed a prefusion-stabilized SARS-CoV-2 spike protein derived from the original Wuhan strain.

The TCR sequence derives from a person between 18 and 65 years old who received the Ad26.COV2.S COVID-19 vaccine or a placebo. Here the chain combines TRBV2 and TRBJ1-5; the D gene remains uncertain. Here the sequenced sample was peripheral blood, taken in a trial of Ad26.COV2.S vaccine versus placebo. The bases read TGTGCCAGCAGAGGTCAACATAATCAGCCCCAGCATTTT. Translated, it gives CASRGQHNQPQHF.